This T cell receptor (beta chain) was profiled in a study of cytomegalovirus exposure and HLA in healthy donors. Study-wide context: Genotyping showed roughly 83% of 350 to 400 donors falling in the Caucasian-associated ancestry cluster. Regarding the study as a whole: It was reported in a later analysis that an Asian-associated ancestry cluster showed fewer N-insertions than the approximately 700-donor mean. CMV antigen specificity of a few CMV-associated chains was confirmed in vitro. In an earlier analysis, in roughly 580 donors, most V segments appeared productive either ~87% or ~30% of the time.

Vbeta (60) and Jbeta (13) primers were used in the PCR. TCRdb's table, derived via immunoSEQ multiplex PCR, lists solely in-frame clones and lacks some. Seen here are 65,000 or so clones, about 72% observed once, and the top ten hold around 3%. In the case of this clone: Its target is unknown.

V lost 4 bases, J lost 0 bases, and 15 bases lay in between. Germline V gene lookup returns CDR1 SGHDN and CDR2 FVKESK. The CDR3 totals 16 residues. The sequencing sample was made of PBMCs. The chain links TRBV14 to TRBJ1-1; D ambiguous. The TCR comes from a girl between 10 and 17 years old in good health and CMV-seropositive. The CDR3 coding sequence is TGTGCCAGCAGCCCCCTGAGGGTACCCATGAACACTGAAGCTTTCTTT. Translating gives CASSPLRVPMNTEAFF.